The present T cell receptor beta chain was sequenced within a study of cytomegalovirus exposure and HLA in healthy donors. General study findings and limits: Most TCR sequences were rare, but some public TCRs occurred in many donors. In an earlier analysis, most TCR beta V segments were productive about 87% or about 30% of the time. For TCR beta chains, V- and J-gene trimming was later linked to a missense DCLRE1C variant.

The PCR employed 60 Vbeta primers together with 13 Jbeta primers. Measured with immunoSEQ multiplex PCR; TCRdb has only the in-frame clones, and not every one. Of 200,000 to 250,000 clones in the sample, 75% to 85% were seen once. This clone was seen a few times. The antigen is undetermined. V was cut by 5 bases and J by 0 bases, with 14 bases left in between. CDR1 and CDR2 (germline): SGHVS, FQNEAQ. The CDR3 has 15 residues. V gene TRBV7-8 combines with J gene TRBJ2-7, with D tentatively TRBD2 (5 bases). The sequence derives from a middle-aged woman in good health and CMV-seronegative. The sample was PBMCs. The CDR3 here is CASSPLALSSYEQYF. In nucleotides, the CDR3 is TGTGCCAGCAGCCCCTTAGCGCTAAGCTCCTACGAGCAGTACTTC. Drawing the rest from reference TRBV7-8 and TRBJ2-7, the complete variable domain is GAGVSQSPRYKVAKRGQDVALRCDPISGHVSLFWYQQALGQGPEFLTYFQNEAQLDKSGLPSDRFFAERPEGSVSTLKIQRTQQEDSAVYLCASSPLALSSYEQYFGPGTRLTVT.